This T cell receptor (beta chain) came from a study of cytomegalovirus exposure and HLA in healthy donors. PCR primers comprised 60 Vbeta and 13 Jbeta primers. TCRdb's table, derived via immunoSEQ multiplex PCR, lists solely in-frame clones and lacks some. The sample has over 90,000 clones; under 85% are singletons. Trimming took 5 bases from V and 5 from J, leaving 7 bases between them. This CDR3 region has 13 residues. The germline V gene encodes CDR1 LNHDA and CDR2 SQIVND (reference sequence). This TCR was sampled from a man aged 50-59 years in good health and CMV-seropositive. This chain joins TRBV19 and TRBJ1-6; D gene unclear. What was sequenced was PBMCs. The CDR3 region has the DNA TGTGCCAGTAGTCCGGGGAATAATTCACCCCTCCACTTT. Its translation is CASSPGNNSPLHF.